This TCR beta chain was recorded in a study of cytomegalovirus exposure and HLA in healthy donors. Study-wide points: Presence/absence analysis assumed near-uniform sequencing depth across donors. The study reported that TCR beta sequences accurately predicted HLA-A and HLA-B alleles in most subjects. It was shown in a later analysis that HLA-associated TCR beta chains were more clonally expanded than other, equally common chains.

There are 14 residues in the CDR3. In germline, CDR1 is SGHNT, CDR2 YYREEE (reference sequence). Trimming shortened V by 0 bases and J by 5 bases, and 12 bases separated the two germline ends. Turning to this clone: Its antigen remains unidentified.

Every donor was a healthy person donating bone marrow. The primer mix had 60 Vbeta and 13 Jbeta primers. Some clones are missing from TCRdb's copy, which holds only in-frame ones; the method was immunoSEQ multiplex PCR. The table includes approximately 150,000 clones, 80% detected once. Sequenced: PBMCs. This sequence originates from a woman aged 50 to 60 in good health and CMV-seronegative. V and J are TRBV5-4 and TRBJ2-7; possible D gene TRBD2, 6 bases. The CDR3 DNA follows: TGTGCCAGCAGCTTGGGGGTGCGGGAACACGAGCAGTACTTC. Translated: CASSLGVREHEQYF.